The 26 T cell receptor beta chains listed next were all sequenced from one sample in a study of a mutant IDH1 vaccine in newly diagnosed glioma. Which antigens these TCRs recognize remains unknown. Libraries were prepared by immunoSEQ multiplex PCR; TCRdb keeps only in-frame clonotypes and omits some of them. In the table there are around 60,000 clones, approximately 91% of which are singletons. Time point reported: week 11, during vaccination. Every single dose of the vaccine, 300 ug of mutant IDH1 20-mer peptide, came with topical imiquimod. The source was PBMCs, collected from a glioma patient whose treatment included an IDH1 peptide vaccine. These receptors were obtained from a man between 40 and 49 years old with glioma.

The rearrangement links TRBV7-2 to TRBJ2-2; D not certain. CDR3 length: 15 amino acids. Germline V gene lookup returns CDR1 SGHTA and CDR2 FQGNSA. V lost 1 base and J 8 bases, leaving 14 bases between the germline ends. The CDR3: CASSLVRVAAGELFF. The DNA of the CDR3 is TGTGCCAGCAGCTTAGTACGAGTGGCGGCTGGGGAGCTGTTTTTT.

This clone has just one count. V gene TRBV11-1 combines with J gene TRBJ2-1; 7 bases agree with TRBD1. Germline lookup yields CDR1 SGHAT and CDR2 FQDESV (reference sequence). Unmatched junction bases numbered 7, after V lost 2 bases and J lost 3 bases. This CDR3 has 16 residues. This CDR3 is CASSLSRDRSYNEQFF. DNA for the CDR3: TGTGCCAGCAGCTTATCACGGGACAGAAGCTACAATGAGCAGTTCTTC. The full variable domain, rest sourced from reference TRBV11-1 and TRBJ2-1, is EAEVAQSPRYKITEKSQAVAFWCDPISGHATLYWYRQILGQGPELLVQFQDESVVDDSQLPKDRFSAERLKGVDSTLKIQPAELGDSAMYLCASSLSRDRSYNEQFFGPGTRLTVL.

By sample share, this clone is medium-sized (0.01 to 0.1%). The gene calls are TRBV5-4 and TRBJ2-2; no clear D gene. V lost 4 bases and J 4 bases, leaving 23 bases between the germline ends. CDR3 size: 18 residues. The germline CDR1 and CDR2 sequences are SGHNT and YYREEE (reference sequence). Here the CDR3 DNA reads TGTGCCAGCAGCCTACGACGATCCCGGGTTTGGGGCACCGGGGAGCTGTTTTTT. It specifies CASSLRRSRVWGTGELFF.

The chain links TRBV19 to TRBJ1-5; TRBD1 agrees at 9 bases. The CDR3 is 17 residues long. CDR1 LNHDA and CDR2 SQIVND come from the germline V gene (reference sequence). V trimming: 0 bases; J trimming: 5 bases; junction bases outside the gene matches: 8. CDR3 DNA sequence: TGTGCCAGTAGTATAGATCTCCCGGGACAGGGATATCAGCCCCAGCATTTT. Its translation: CASSIDLPGQGYQPQHF.

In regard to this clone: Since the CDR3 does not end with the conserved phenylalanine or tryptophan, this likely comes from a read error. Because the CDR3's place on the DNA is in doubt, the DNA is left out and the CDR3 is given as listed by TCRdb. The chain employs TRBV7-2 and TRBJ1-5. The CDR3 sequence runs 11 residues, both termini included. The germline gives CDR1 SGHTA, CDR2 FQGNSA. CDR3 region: CASSSPGGSAA.

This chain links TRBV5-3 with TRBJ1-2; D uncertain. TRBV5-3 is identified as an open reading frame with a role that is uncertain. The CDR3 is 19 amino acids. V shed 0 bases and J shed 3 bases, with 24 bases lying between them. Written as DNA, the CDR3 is TGTGCCAGAAGCTTGGTTAGTTATGGCAGCCGAACGGTGGACTATGGCTACACCTTC. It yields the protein CARSLVSYGSRTVDYGYTF.

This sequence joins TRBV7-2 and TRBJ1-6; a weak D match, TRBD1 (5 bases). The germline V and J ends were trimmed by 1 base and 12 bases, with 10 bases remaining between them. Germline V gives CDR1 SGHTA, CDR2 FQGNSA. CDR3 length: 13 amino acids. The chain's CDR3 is CASSLGGGRPLHF. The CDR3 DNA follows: TGTGCCAGCAGCTTAGGGGGCGGGAGACCCCTCCACTTT.

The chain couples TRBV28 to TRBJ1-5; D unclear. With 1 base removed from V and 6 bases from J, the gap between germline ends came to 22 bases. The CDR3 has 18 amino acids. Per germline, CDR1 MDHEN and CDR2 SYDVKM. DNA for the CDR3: TGTGCCAGCAGTTTATATACGAACCCCGGGTCGAAGAGTCAGCCCCAGCATTTT. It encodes CASSLYTNPGSKSQPQHF.

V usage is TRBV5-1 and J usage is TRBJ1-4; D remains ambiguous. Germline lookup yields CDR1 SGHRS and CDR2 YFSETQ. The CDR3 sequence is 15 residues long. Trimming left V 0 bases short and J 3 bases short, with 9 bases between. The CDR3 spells CASSLAGGANEKLFF. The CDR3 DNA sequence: TGCGCCAGCAGCTTGGCCGGTGGGGCTAATGAAAAACTGTTTTTT.

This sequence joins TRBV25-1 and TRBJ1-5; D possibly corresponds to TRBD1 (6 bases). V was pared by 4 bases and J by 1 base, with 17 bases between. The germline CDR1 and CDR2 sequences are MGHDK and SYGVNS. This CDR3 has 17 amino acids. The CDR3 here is CASSGWTTGRSNQPQHF. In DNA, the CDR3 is TGTGCCAGCAGTGGGTGGACGACAGGCAGGAGCAATCAGCCCCAGCATTTT.

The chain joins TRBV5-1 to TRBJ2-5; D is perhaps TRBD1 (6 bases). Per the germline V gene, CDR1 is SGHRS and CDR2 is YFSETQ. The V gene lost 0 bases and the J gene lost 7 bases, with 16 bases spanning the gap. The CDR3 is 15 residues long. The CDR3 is CASSLGGRGLGTQYF. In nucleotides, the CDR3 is TGCGCCAGCAGCTTGGGGGGCAGGGGTCTCGGGACCCAGTACTTC.

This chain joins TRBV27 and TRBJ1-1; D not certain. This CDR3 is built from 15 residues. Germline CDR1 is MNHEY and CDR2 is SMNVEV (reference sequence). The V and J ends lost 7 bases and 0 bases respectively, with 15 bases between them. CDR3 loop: CASKIQTQVNTEAFF. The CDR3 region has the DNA TGTGCCAGCAAGATTCAAACCCAGGTGAACACTGAAGCTTTCTTT.

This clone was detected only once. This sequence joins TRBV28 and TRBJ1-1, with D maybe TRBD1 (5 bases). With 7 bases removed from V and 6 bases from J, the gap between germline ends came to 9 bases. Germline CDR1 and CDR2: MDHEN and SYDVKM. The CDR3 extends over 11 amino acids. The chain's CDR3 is CASTPGAEAFF. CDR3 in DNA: TGTGCCAGCACCCCGGGGGCTGAAGCTTTCTTT.

The CDR3 protein is CATSMGKGTEAFF. Written as DNA, the CDR3 is TGTGCCACCAGCATGGGGAAAGGCACTGAAGCTTTCTTT. This chain connects TRBV15 to TRBJ1-1, with unresolved D. V lost 4 bases to trimming and J lost 4 bases, with 10 bases between them. The CDR3 sequence is 13 residues long. Per the germline V gene, CDR1 is LNHNV and CDR2 is YYDKDF (reference sequence).

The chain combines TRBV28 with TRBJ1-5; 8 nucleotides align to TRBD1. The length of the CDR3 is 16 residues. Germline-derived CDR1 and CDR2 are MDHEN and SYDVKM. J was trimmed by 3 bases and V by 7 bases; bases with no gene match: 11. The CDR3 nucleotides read TGTGCCAGCACGCCTGACAGGGGCGCTTACAATCAGCCCCAGCATTTT. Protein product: CASTPDRGAYNQPQHF.

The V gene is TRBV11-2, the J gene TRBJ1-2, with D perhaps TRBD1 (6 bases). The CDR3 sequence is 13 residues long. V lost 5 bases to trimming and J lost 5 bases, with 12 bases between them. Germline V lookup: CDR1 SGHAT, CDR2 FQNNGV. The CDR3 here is CASSPSGVYGYTF. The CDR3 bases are TGTGCCAGCAGCCCCTCAGGGGTTTATGGCTACACCTTC. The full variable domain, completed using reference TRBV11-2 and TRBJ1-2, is EAGVAQSPRYKIIEKRQSVAFWCNPISGHATLYWYQQILGQGPKLLIQFQNNGVVDDSQLPKDRFSAERLKGVDSTLKIQPAKLEDSAVYLCASSPSGVYGYTFGSGTRLTVV.

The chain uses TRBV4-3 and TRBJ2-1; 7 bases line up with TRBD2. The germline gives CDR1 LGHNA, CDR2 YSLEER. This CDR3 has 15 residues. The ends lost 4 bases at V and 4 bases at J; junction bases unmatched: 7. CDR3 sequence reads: CASSRLAGAYNEQFF. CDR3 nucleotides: TGCGCCAGCAGCCGCCTTGCGGGAGCATACAATGAGCAGTTCTTC.

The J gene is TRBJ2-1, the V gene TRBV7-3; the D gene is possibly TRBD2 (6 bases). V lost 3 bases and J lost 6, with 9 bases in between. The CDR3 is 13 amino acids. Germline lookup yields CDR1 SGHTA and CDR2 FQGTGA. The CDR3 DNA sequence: TGTGCCAGCAGCTTCCCGGGGGTCAATGAGCAGTTCTTC. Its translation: CASSFPGVNEQFF.

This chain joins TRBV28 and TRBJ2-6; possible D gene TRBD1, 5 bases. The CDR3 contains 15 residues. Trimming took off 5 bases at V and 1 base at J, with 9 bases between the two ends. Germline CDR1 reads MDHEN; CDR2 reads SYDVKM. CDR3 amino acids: CASSRAGSGANVLTF. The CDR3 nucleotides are TGTGCCAGCAGTCGCGCAGGGTCTGGGGCCAACGTCCTGACTTTC.

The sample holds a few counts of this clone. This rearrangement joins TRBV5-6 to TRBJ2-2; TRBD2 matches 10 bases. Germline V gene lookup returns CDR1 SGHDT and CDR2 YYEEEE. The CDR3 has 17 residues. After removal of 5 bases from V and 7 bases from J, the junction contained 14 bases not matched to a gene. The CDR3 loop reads CASSYVGSSGRVGELFF. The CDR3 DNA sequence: TGTGCCAGCAGTTACGTTGGGTCTAGCGGGAGAGTCGGGGAGCTGTTTTTT.

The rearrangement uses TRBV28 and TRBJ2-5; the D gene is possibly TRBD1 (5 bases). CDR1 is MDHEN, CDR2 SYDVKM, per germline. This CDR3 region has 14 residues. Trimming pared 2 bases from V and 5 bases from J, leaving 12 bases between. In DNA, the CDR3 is TGTGCCAGCAGTTTAAGGCAGGGTGGGGAGACCCAGTACTTC. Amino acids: CASSLRQGGETQYF.

The CDR3 reads CSLTGSDGYTF. Here the CDR3 DNA reads TGCAGCTTGACAGGATCTGACGGCTACACCTTC. The chain combines TRBV29-1 with TRBJ1-2, with a weak D call TRBD1 (6 bases). Trimming cost V 8 bases and J 8 bases, with 15 bases left between them. This CDR3 has 11 amino acids. Germline loops: CDR1 SQVTM, CDR2 ANQGSEA.

Written as DNA, the CDR3 is TGTGCCTACCAGGCCAGGGCCAACTATGGCTACACCTTC. Its translation: CAYQARANYGYTF. The chain employs TRBV30 and TRBJ1-2, with D maybe TRBD1 (5 bases). V was cut by 7 bases and J by 2 bases, with 14 bases left in between. The CDR3 contains 13 residues. The germline CDR1 and CDR2 sequences are GTSNPN and SVGIG (reference sequence).

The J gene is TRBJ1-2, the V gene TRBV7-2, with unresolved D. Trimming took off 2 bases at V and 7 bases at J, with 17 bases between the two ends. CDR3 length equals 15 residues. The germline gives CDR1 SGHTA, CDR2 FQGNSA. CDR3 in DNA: TGTGCCAGCAGCTTAATTCCCGCGCAGGTTGGTGGCTACACCTTC. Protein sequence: CASSLIPAQVGGYTF.

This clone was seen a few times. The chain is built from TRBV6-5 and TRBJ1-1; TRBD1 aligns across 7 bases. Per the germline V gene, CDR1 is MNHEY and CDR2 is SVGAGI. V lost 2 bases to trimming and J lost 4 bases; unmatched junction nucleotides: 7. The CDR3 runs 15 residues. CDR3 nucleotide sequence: TGTGCCAGCAGTTACCGACAGGGCGTTCGCACTGAAGCTTTCTTT. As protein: CASSYRQGVRTEAFF.

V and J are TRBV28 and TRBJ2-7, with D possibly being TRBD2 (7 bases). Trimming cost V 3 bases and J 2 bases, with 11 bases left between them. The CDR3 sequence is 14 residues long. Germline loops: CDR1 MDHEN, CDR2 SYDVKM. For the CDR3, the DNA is TGTGCCAGCAGTTTTGAAGGGGGGGCCTACGAGCAGTACGTC. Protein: CASSFEGGAYEQYV.